These 20 T cell receptor beta chains share one sample of origin, sequenced in a study of OX40 agonist ivuxolimab in advanced cancers. Here immunoSEQ multiplex PCR was the method, and the copy in TCRdb shows in-frame clones only, minus some. The sample includes 20,000 to 30,000 clones, about 85% of them seen just once. Here the sequenced sample was CD4+ or CD8+ T cells sorted from blood, taken in a trial of the OX40 agonist ivuxolimab. These receptors were obtained from an adult with an advanced solid tumor such as melanoma, head and neck, liver or kidney cancer.

The chain recombines TRBV28 with TRBJ2-1; perhaps TRBD2 as D (5 bases). The CDR3 spans 14 residues. CDR1 and CDR2 (germline): MDHEN, SYDVKM. Trimming removed 5 bases from V and 10 bases from J, with 18 bases in between. CDR3 in DNA: TGTGCCAGCAGTCCCCAAGCGGTGCAGTGGGAGCAGTTCTTC. Its translation is CASSPQAVQWEQFF. The full variable domain, in which reference TRBV28 and TRBJ2-1 provide the parts outside the CDR3, is DVKVTQSSRYLVKRTGEKVFLECVQDMDHENMFWYRQDPGLGLRLIYFSYDVKMKEKGDIPEGYSVSREKKERFSLILESASTNQTSMYLCASSPQAVQWEQFFGPGTRLTVL.

This chain links TRBV27 with TRBJ2-5; TRBD1 agrees at 12 bases. Germline V gene lookup returns CDR1 MNHEY and CDR2 SMNVEV (reference sequence). The CDR3 totals 20 residues. The J segment lost 4 bases and the V segment lost 0 bases, leaving 15 bases of the junction unmatched. Here the CDR3 reads CASSLSPMNLGQGAGETQYF. The CDR3 coding sequence is TGTGCCAGCAGTTTATCCCCAATGAACCTGGGACAGGGGGCCGGAGAGACCCAGTACTTC.

Remarks on this clone: In the same sample, other DNA sequences code for this CDR3. The chain combines TRBV7-9 with TRBJ2-7; D possibly corresponds to TRBD2 (6 bases). V dropped 5 bases and J dropped 1 base, with 6 bases sitting between them. CDR1 and CDR2 from the germline V gene are SEHNR and FQNEAQ (reference sequence). This CDR3 has 12 amino acids. CDR3 residues: CASSGGSYEQYF. The CDR3 DNA sequence: TGTGCCAGCAGCGGGGGGTCCTACGAGCAGTACTTC. Supplemented by reference TRBV7-9 and TRBJ2-7, the full variable domain reads DTGVSQNPRHKITKRGQNVTFRCDPISEHNRLYWYRQTLGQGPEFLTYFQNEAQLEKSRLLSDRFSAERPKGSFSTLEIQRTEQGDSAMYLCASSGGSYEQYFGPGTRLTVT.

The chain has TRBV7-1 and TRBJ2-7, with 7 bases fitting TRBD1. Being an ORF, TRBV7-1 has a function that is uncertain. After removal of 4 bases from V and 3 bases from J, the junction contained 3 bases not matched to a gene. This CDR3 has 13 residues. The CDR3 here is CASSFDRDYEQYF. The CDR3 DNA follows: TGTGCCAGCAGCTTTGACAGGGACTACGAGCAGTACTTC.

The V call is TRBV19, the J call TRBJ1-5; D remains ambiguous. V lost 7 bases and J lost 2, with 9 bases in between. Germline V CDR1 and CDR2: LNHDA, SQIVND (reference sequence). This CDR3 is 13 amino acids long. The CDR3: CASTEAGNQPQHF. The CDR3 coding sequence is TGTGCCAGTACCGAAGCTGGCAATCAGCCCCAGCATTTT.

The rearrangement links TRBV27 to TRBJ2-5; TRBD2 matches 11 bases. With V trimmed by 5 bases and J by 1 base, 6 bases remained unmatched. The germline CDR1 and CDR2 sequences are MNHEY and SMNVEV (reference sequence). This CDR3 is built from 16 residues. The CDR3 nucleotides are TGTGCCAGCAGTACCGGGACTAGCGGATTCCAAGAGACCCAGTACTTC. This translates into CASSTGTSGFQETQYF.

The chain uses TRBV19 and TRBJ2-7; no firm D call. Per germline, CDR1 LNHDA and CDR2 SQIVND (reference sequence). This CDR3 is 12 amino acids long. Trimming shortened V by 1 base and J by 6 bases, and 7 bases separated the two germline ends. DNA of the CDR3: TGTGCCAGTAGTATAGCAAATGGCGAGCAGTACTTC. Its translation is CASSIANGEQYF. The full variable domain, in which reference TRBV19 and TRBJ2-7 provide the parts outside the CDR3, is DGGITQSPKYLFRKEGQNVTLSCEQNLNHDAMYWYRQDPGQGLRLIYYSQIVNDFQKGDIAEGYSVSREKKESFPLTVTSAQKNPTAFYLCASSIANGEQYFGPGTRLTVT.

Here the CDR3 DNA reads TGTGCCAGCAGACCAACGGGACACAGTAAAGAGACCCAGTACTTC. It specifies CASRPTGHSKETQYF. The chain has TRBV7-3 and TRBJ2-5; TRBD1 might be the D (6 bases). Germline V gene sequence: CDR1 SGHTA, CDR2 FQGTGA. V lost 6 bases and J 3 bases, leaving 17 bases between the germline ends. The CDR3 has 15 amino acids.

This clone was detected a few times. The V gene is TRBV7-6, the J gene TRBJ2-3; possibly TRBD1 for D (6 bases). V gave up 3 bases and J gave up 1 base, with 8 bases separating them. There are 14 residues in the CDR3. Germline-derived CDR1 and CDR2 are SGHVS and FNYEAQ. CDR3 bases: TGTGCCAGCAGCTTGGGGGCAGGCACAGATACGCAGTATTTT. Protein sequence: CASSLGAGTDTQYF. Looking up the rest from reference TRBV7-6 and TRBJ2-3 gives the full variable domain: GAGVSQSPRYKVTKRGQDVALRCDPISGHVSLYWYRQALGQGPEFLTYFNYEAQQDKSGLPNDRFSAERPEGSISTLTIQRTEQRDSAMYRCASSLGAGTDTQYFGPGTRLTVL.

The chain carries TRBV6-6 and TRBJ1-5; D unresolved. This CDR3 has 13 residues. Deletions cut 5 bases from V and 3 bases from J, with 8 bases between. Germline CDR1 reads MNHNY; CDR2 reads SVGAGI (reference sequence). As DNA, the CDR3 is TGTGCCAGCAGTAACCTGGACAATCAGCCCCAGCATTTT. Encoded protein: CASSNLDNQPQHF.

The rearrangement links TRBV14 to TRBJ2-1; 8 nucleotides align to TRBD2. From germline, CDR1 is SGHDN and CDR2 FVKESK. Trimming cost V 4 bases and J 5 bases; bases outside gene matches: 10. This CDR3 is 16 amino acids long. The CDR3, as DNA: TGTGCCAGCAGCCCCCGGGGACTAGACTTCGACAATGAGCAGTTCTTC. Amino acids: CASSPRGLDFDNEQFF.

The chain employs TRBV6-5 and TRBJ2-7; no reliable D call. Germline CDR1 MNHEY, CDR2 SVGAGI. This CDR3 region has 15 residues. V gave up 0 bases and J gave up 6 bases, with 15 bases separating them. The CDR3 loop reads CASSYSGTRSFEQYF. In DNA, the CDR3 is TGTGCCAGCAGTTACTCGGGCACACGATCTTTCGAGCAGTACTTC.

The CDR3 region has the DNA TGCGCCAGCAGCTTGGGTGGGATCACCAATAATTCACCCCTCCACTTT. This encodes CASSLGGITNNSPLHF. This chain uses TRBV5-1 with TRBJ1-6, with D unresolved. The CDR3 consists of 16 residues. Trimming left V 0 bases short and J 5 bases short, with 12 bases between. Germline assignment: CDR1 SGHRS and CDR2 YFSETQ.

On this clone: The same CDR3 can be traced to other DNA sequences in this sample. The chain joins TRBV4-1 to TRBJ2-1, with D uncertain. From germline, CDR1 is MGHRA and CDR2 YSYEKL. The V end was cut by 1 base, the J end by 7 bases, with 8 bases between. The CDR3 totals 13 residues. The CDR3 here is CASSQVVGNEQFF. CDR3 nucleotide sequence: TGCGCCAGCAGCCAAGTGGTTGGGAATGAGCAGTTCTTC.

The chain couples TRBV6-1 to TRBJ2-2; unclear D gene. Germline lookup yields CDR1 MNHNS and CDR2 SASEGT. Trimming left V 2 bases short and J 1 base short, with 8 bases between. The CDR3 runs to 15 residues. CDR3 in amino acids: CASSETAENTGELFF. The DNA of the CDR3 is TGTGCCAGCAGTGAAACCGCCGAGAACACCGGGGAGCTGTTTTTT.

V usage is TRBV28 and J usage is TRBJ2-4; TRBD1 aligns across 10 bases. The ends lost 6 bases at V and 7 bases at J; junction bases unmatched: 9. Germline CDR1 reads MDHEN; CDR2 reads SYDVKM. CDR3 length equals 15 residues. As DNA, the CDR3 is TGTGCCAGCAGGCCGCCCGGGACAGGGGTGAACATTCAGTACTTC. Translated: CASRPPGTGVNIQYF.

The chain links TRBV28 to TRBJ2-1, with 9 bases lining up with TRBD2. CDR3 length: 15 residues. Germline trimming cut 6 bases from V and 2 bases from J; bases unmatched to any gene: 5. Germline V gives CDR1 MDHEN, CDR2 SYDVKM. CDR3 DNA: TGTGCCAGCAGGTTTAGCGGGAGTCCCTACAATGAGCAGTTCTTC. Its protein is CASRFSGSPYNEQFF.

This clone was detected only once. The chain couples TRBV7-2 to TRBJ2-1; 7 bases are shared with TRBD2. Germline V CDR1 and CDR2: SGHTA, FQGNSA. This CDR3 has 14 amino acids. J was trimmed by 4 bases and V by 3 bases; bases with no gene match: 3. In DNA form, the CDR3 reads TGTGCCAGCAGCTTGCCCGGGGGGTACAATGAGCAGTTCTTC. Translated: CASSLPGGYNEQFF.

The gene calls are TRBV29-1 and TRBJ1-2, with 7 bases fitting TRBD1. Trimming removed 7 bases from V and 6 bases from J; junction bases left unmatched: 5. The germline V gene encodes CDR1 SQVTM and CDR2 ANQGSEA. The CDR3 is 11 residues long. The CDR3: CSARGLDGYTF. CDR3 DNA: TGCAGCGCTAGGGGGCTGGATGGCTACACCTTC.

About this clone: This specimen includes other DNA sequences encoding the same CDR3. The chain has TRBV7-9 and TRBJ2-2; a weak D match, TRBD2 (6 bases). The CDR3 contains 16 residues. Deletions cut 4 bases from V and 5 bases from J, with 17 bases between. Germline V CDR1 and CDR2: SEHNR, FQNEAQ (reference sequence). CDR3 amino acids: CASSSLAEGNTGELFF. CDR3 coding DNA: TGTGCCAGCAGCTCACTTGCGGAGGGGAATACCGGGGAGCTGTTTTTT.